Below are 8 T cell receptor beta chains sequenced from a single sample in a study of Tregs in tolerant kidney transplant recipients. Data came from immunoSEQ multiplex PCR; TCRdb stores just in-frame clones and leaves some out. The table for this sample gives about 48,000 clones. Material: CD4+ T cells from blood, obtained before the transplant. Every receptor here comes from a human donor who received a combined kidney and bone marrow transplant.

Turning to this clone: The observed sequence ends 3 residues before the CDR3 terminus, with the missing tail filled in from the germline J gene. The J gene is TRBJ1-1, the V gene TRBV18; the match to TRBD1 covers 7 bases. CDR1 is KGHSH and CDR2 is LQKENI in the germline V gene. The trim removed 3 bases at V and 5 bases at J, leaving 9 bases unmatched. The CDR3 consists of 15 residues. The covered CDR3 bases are TGTGCCAGCTCACCTTCACAGGGGACGGGTACTGAA. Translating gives CASSPSQGTGTE. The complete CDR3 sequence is CASSPSQGTGTEAFF.

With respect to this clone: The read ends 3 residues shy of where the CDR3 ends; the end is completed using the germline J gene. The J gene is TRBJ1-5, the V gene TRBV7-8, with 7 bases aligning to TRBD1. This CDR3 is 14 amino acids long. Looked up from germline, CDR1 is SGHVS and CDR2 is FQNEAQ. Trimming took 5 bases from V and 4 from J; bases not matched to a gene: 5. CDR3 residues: CASSGDRGNQPQHF. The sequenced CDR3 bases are TGTGCCAGCAGCGGGGACAGAGGGAATCAGCCC.

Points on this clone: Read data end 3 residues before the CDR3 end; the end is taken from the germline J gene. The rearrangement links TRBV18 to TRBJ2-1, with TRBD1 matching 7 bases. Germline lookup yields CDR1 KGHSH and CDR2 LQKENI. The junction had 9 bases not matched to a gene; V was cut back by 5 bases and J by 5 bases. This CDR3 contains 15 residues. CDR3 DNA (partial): TGTGCCAGCTCATTCAGACAGGGCCCAGACAATGAG. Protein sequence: CASSFRQGPDNE. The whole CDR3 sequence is CASSFRQGPDNEQFF.

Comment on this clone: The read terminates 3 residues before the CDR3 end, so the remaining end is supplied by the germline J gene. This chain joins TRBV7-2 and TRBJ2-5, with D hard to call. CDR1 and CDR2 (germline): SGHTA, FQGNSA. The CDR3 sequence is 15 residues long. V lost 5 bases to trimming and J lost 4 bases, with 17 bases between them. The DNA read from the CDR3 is TGTGCCAGCAGCCAAGATCAGGTTAAGGGAGAGACC. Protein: CASSQDQVKGET. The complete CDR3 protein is CASSQDQVKGETQYF.

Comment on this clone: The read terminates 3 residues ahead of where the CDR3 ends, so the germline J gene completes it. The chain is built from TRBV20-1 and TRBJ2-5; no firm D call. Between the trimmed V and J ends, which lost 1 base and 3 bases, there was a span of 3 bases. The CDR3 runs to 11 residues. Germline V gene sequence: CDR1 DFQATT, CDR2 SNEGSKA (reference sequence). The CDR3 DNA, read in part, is TGCAGTGCTAGAGTCGAAGAGACC. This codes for CSARVEET. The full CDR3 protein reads CSARVEETQYF.

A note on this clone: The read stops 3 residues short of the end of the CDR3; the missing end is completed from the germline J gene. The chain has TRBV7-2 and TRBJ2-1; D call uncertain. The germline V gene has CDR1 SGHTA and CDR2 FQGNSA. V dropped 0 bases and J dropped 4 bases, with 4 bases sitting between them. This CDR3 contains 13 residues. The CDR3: CASSLARYNEQFF. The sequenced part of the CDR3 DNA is TGTGCCAGCAGCTTAGCGCGTTACAATGAG. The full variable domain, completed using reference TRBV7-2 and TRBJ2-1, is GAGVSQSPSNKVTEKGKDVELRCDPISGHTALYWYRQSLGQGLEFLIYFQGNSAPDKSGLPSDRFSAERTGGSVSTLTIQRTQQEDSAVYLCASSLARYNEQFFGPGTRLTVL.

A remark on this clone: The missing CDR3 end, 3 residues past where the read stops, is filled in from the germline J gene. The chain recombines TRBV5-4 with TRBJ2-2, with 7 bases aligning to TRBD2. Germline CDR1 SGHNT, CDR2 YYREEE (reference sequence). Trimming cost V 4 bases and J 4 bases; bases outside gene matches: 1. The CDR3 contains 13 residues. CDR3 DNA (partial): TGTGCCAGCAGCAGCGGGACCACCGGGGAG. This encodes CASSSGTTGE. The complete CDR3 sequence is CASSSGTTGELFF.

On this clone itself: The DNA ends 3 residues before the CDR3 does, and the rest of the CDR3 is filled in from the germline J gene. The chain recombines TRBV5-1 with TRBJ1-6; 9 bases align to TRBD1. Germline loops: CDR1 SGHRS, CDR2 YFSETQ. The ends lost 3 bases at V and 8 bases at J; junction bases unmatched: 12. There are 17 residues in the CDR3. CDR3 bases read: TGCGCCAGCAGCTCGGAATCACAGGGGGCGCGGTATTCACCC. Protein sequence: CASSSESQGARYSP. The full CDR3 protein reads CASSSESQGARYSPLHF.